These 19 T cell receptor beta chains originate from one sample sequenced in a study of T cells after yellow fever vaccination. TCRdb analysed the 5' RACE reads with MiXCR anew, one entry per CDR3 protein. The top ten clones hold 36% of a sample with 150,000 to 200,000 distinct CDR3 sequences, approximately 10% of them seen once. Material: CD8+ T cells sorted from PBMCs, obtained 15 days after the yellow fever booster vaccination. Receptor source: a man aged 18 to 30 who received the YFV17D yellow fever vaccine.

In its sample, this clonotype was seen many times. The V call is TRBV4-3, the J call TRBJ2-5; 7 positions match TRBD1. Unmatched junction bases numbered 2, after V lost 0 bases and J lost 1 base. The CDR3 spans 15 residues. CDR1 and CDR2 (germline): LGHNA, YSLEER. The CDR3 coding sequence is TGCGCCAGCAGCCAAGATTACAGGGGCCAAGAGACCCAGTACTTC. Protein sequence: CASSQDYRGQETQYF.

V usage is TRBV27 and J usage is TRBJ1-2; 7 nucleotides align to TRBD1. CDR1 and CDR2 from the germline V gene are MNHEY and SMNVEV (reference sequence). J was trimmed by 8 bases and V by 4 bases; bases with no gene match: 16. The CDR3 has 16 residues. The chain's CDR3 is CASSYQPTGLVGGYTF. The CDR3 nucleotides read TGTGCCAGCAGTTACCAGCCGACAGGGTTAGTTGGAGGCTACACCTTC.

This clonotype was seen a few times. This chain connects TRBV4-1 to TRBJ1-6; D is unclear. This CDR3 has 13 residues. Germline CDR1 MGHRA, CDR2 YSYEKL. Deletions cut 8 bases from V and 2 bases from J, with 7 bases between. This CDR3 reads CASASAYNSPLHF. DNA of the CDR3: TGCGCCAGCGCGTCGGCCTATAATTCACCCCTCCACTTT.

This chain joins TRBV6-5 and TRBJ1-1, with 7 bases identical to TRBD1. This CDR3 region has 15 residues. CDR1 MNHEY and CDR2 SVGAGI come from the germline V gene. The junction had 11 bases not matched to a gene; V was cut back by 6 bases and J by 4 bases. The CDR3 spells CASSKRQGIRTEAFF. The CDR3, as DNA: TGTGCCAGCAGCAAAAGACAGGGCATACGCACTGAAGCTTTCTTT.

The chain employs TRBV6-1 and TRBJ2-7, with 9 nucleotides matching TRBD1. The CDR3 extends over 14 amino acids. Per germline, CDR1 MNHNS and CDR2 SASEGT. V trimming: 4 bases; J trimming: 5 bases; junction bases outside the gene matches: 6. The CDR3 DNA is TGTGCCAGCAGTGCCCGGACAGGGGCCCACGAGCAGTACTTC. Translating it yields CASSARTGAHEQYF.

This clonotype was counted between two and nine times. The J gene is TRBJ2-6, the V gene TRBV12-3 or TRBV12-4; D not resolved. Trimming left V 3 bases short and J 0 bases short, with 6 bases between. This CDR3 has 15 amino acids. CDR3 residues: CASSFKGSGANVLTF. The CDR3 DNA sequence: TGTGCCAGCAGTTTCAAGGGCTCTGGGGCCAACGTCCTGACTTTC.

Only a few counts were recorded for this clonotype. The CDR3 DNA reads as TGCAGCGTTGCAGGGGGCACAGATACGCAGTATTTT. Encoded protein: CSVAGGTDTQYF. V and J are TRBV29-1 and TRBJ2-3, with a possible D match to TRBD1 (6 bases). V lost 4 bases and J lost 1, with 6 bases in between. The CDR3 is made up of 12 amino acids. The germline V gene has CDR1 SQVTM and CDR2 ANQGSEA.

This clonotype was observed many times. The chain couples TRBV12-3 or TRBV12-4 to TRBJ2-5; the D gene is possibly TRBD2 (6 bases). Trimming took 3 bases from V and 5 from J, leaving 7 bases between them. This CDR3 has 12 residues. CDR3 loop: CASSFGGETQYF. Written as DNA, the CDR3 is TGTGCCAGCAGTTTTGGGGGGGAGACCCAGTACTTC.

This clonotype was counted at least ten times. The chain combines TRBV7-7 with TRBJ2-1; D ambiguous. The CDR3 sequence is 13 residues long. The germline V gene encodes CDR1 SSHAT and CDR2 FNYEAQ (reference sequence). Trimming took off 1 base at V and 7 bases at J, with 8 bases between the two ends. Here the CDR3 reads CASSLGDPNEQFF. As DNA, the CDR3 is TGTGCCAGCAGCTTAGGCGATCCGAATGAGCAGTTCTTC.

The sample holds a few counts of this clonotype. The rearrangement uses TRBV11-2 and TRBJ2-3; 9 nucleotides line up with TRBD2. This CDR3 has 16 residues. Per germline, CDR1 SGHAT and CDR2 FQNNGV. J was trimmed by 4 bases and V by 2 bases; bases with no gene match: 7. The CDR3 nucleotides read TGTGCCAGCAGCTTAAGCAGCGGGGGGTGGGCAGATACGCAGTATTTT. This sequence encodes CASSLSSGGWADTQYF.

This clonotype was seen a few times. The chain recombines TRBV6-5 with TRBJ1-2, with no clear D. Germline loops: CDR1 MNHEY, CDR2 SVGAGI. V lost 0 bases, J lost 4 bases, and 6 bases lay in between. This CDR3 comprises 13 residues. The CDR3 is CASSYSAGYGYTF. CDR3 sequence (DNA): TGTGCCAGCAGTTACTCGGCAGGCTATGGCTACACCTTC.

This clonotype was seen a handful of times. The chain joins TRBV20-1 to TRBJ1-5, with D possibly being TRBD1 (5 bases). The CDR3 has 14 residues. Trimming took off 6 bases at V and 0 bases at J, with 12 bases between the two ends. The germline V gene encodes CDR1 DFQATT and CDR2 SNEGSKA (reference sequence). Here the CDR3 reads CSAQDRDSNQPQHF. For the CDR3, the DNA is TGCAGTGCCCAAGACAGAGATAGCAATCAGCCCCAGCATTTT.

This clonotype was detected a few times. The gene calls are TRBV5-5 and TRBJ1-1, with unresolved D. Germline-derived CDR1 and CDR2 are SGHKS and YYEKEE (reference sequence). The CDR3 extends over 13 amino acids. Between the trimmed V and J ends, which lost 4 bases and 6 bases, there was a span of 13 bases. CDR3 region: CASSIWMGSEAFF. The CDR3 DNA sequence: TGTGCCAGCAGCATTTGGATGGGTTCTGAAGCTTTCTTT.

This clonotype has more than one count but fewer than ten. The V call is TRBV9, the J call TRBJ1-4; D possibly corresponds to TRBD1 (5 bases). V lost 1 base, J lost 0 bases, and 7 bases lay in between. The CDR3 is 15 amino acids. Per the germline V gene, CDR1 is SGDLS and CDR2 is YYNGEE. CDR3 bases: TGTGCCAGCAGCGTATGGGGCGCAACTAATGAAAAACTGTTTTTT. Protein: CASSVWGATNEKLFF.

The chain joins TRBV4-1 to TRBJ1-1, with 8 bases that match TRBD1. V shed 0 bases and J 6 bases; nucleotides not matched to a gene: 6. The CDR3 loop spans 15 amino acids. CDR1 and CDR2 from the germline V gene are MGHRA and YSYEKL. The CDR3 is CASSQEGQGRAEAFF. CDR3 nucleotide sequence: TGCGCCAGCAGCCAAGAAGGACAGGGCCGGGCTGAAGCTTTCTTT.

A few counts support this clonotype. The rearrangement uses TRBV7-9 and TRBJ2-2; the D gene is possibly TRBD2 (5 bases). The germline gives CDR1 SEHNR, CDR2 FQNEAQ (reference sequence). The V end was cut by 1 base, the J end by 5 bases, with 8 bases between. The CDR3 has 14 residues. This chain's CDR3 is CASSLVRGTGELFF. In DNA, the CDR3 is TGTGCCAGCAGCTTAGTCCGGGGTACCGGGGAGCTGTTTTTT.

Only a few counts were recorded for this clonotype. The chain has TRBV10-3 and TRBJ2-1, with D unclear. Germline loops: CDR1 ENHRY, CDR2 SYGVKD. Trimming stripped 1 base from V and 3 bases from J, with 4 bases between. The length of the CDR3 is 13 residues. The chain's CDR3 is CAISEYGYNEQFF. In DNA form, the CDR3 reads TGTGCCATCAGTGAGTACGGCTACAATGAGCAGTTCTTC.

This clonotype was counted only a few times. V gene TRBV6-2 or TRBV6-3 combines with J gene TRBJ1-2; 7 positions match TRBD1. The V and J ends lost 6 bases and 4 bases, in that order; junction bases with no gene match: 8. The CDR3 covers 14 residues. CDR1 is MNHEY and CDR2 is SVGEGT in the germline V gene. In DNA, the CDR3 is TGTGCCAGCAGGACCGGACAGGCCAGCTATGGCTACACCTTC. Translating gives CASRTGQASYGYTF.

The chain has TRBV5-4 and TRBJ2-7; perhaps TRBD2 as D (5 bases). V lost 4 bases, J lost 4 bases, and 18 bases lay in between. Germline CDR1 is SGHNT and CDR2 is YYREEE (reference sequence). The CDR3 is 15 residues long. CDR3 protein: CASSAGAGVVYEQYF. Here the CDR3 DNA reads TGTGCCAGCAGCGCCGGAGCCGGGGTTGTTTACGAGCAGTACTTC. Looking up the rest from reference TRBV5-4 and TRBJ2-7 gives the full variable domain: ETGVTQSPTHLIKTRGQQVTLRCSSQSGHNTVSWYQQALGQGPQFIFQYYREEENGRGNFPPRFSGLQFPNYSSELNVNALELDDSALYLCASSAGAGVVYEQYFGPGTRLTVT.